The 14 T cell receptor beta chains in this list originate from one sample, sequenced in a study of T-cell reconstitution after alpha-beta-depleted transplantation in children. It was with unique molecular identifiers that the TCRbeta library was prepared. Each CDR3 protein gets one entry after TCRdb re-called the PCR reads with MiXCR. The sample includes about 610,000 distinct CDR3 sequences, more than 9% of them seen just once. Material: PBMCs from the stem cell graft donor, obtained from the stem cell graft. Receptors originate from a human donor who donated a stem cell graft to a child with acute myeloid leukemia.

V and J are TRBV12-3 or TRBV12-4 and TRBJ2-5, with D hard to call. V was trimmed by 3 bases and J by 1 base, leaving 15 bases between them. The CDR3 has 16 residues. CDR3 nucleotides: TGTGCCAGCAGTTTGAAGCATAGGCAGCCCCAAGAGACCCAGTACTTC. It encodes CASSLKHRQPQETQYF.

This clonotype was seen more than once but under ten times. This chain links TRBV20-1 with TRBJ2-1; TRBD2 agrees at 12 bases. J was trimmed by 7 bases and V by 6 bases; bases with no gene match: 10. CDR1 and CDR2 from the germline V gene are DFQATT and SNEGSKA (reference sequence). The CDR3 is 15 amino acids. DNA for the CDR3: TGCAGTGCGGCCCTCCGACTAGCGGGAGTGAATGAGCAGTTCTTC. Its translation is CSAALRLAGVNEQFF.

The V gene is TRBV6-1, the J gene TRBJ2-1, with 8 nucleotides matching TRBD1. The germline gives CDR1 MNHNS, CDR2 SASEGT. J was trimmed by 8 bases and V by 3 bases; bases with no gene match: 3. The CDR3 is 13 amino acids. The DNA for the CDR3 is TGTGCCAGCAGTGAGGGACAGGCCGATGAGCAGTTCTTC. Amino acids: CASSEGQADEQFF.

This clonotype was detected a few times. The V call is TRBV6-5, the J call TRBJ2-7; 11 bases map to TRBD2. V lost 0 bases to trimming and J lost 0 bases; unmatched junction nucleotides: 10. This CDR3 has 19 amino acids. In germline, CDR1 is MNHEY, CDR2 SVGAGI. As DNA, the CDR3 is TGTGCCAGCAGTTACTCGATGGCTTTAGCGGGAGGGGGCTCCTACGAGCAGTACTTC. The encoded protein is CASSYSMALAGGGSYEQYF.

This clonotype was counted a few times. The V and J genes are TRBV2 and TRBJ2-2, with 10 nucleotides matching TRBD2. Germline lookup yields CDR1 SNHLY and CDR2 FYNNEI. The CDR3 runs to 20 residues. J gave up 3 bases and V 6 bases, and 19 bases lay outside the gene matches. CDR3 sequence: CASRKGQRASGSRYTGELFF. CDR3 DNA: TGTGCCAGCAGGAAGGGACAGAGAGCTAGCGGGAGTCGGTACACCGGGGAGCTGTTTTTT.

This clonotype has more than one count but fewer than ten. The rearrangement joins TRBV15 to TRBJ2-1; D perhaps matches TRBD2 (7 bases). V lost 5 bases and J lost 0, with 17 bases in between. Germline-derived CDR1 and CDR2 are LNHNV and YYDKDF (reference sequence). This CDR3 contains 17 residues. This chain's CDR3 is CATSGLTRGGSYNEQFF. CDR3 DNA sequence: TGTGCCACCAGCGGTCTAACGAGGGGGGGCTCCTACAATGAGCAGTTCTTC. Variable domain in full (rest from reference TRBV15 and TRBJ2-1): DAMVIQNPRYQVTQFGKPVTLSCSQTLNHNVMYWYQQKSSQAPKLLFHYYDKDFNNEADTPDNFQSRRPNTSFCFLDIRSPGLGDTAMYLCATSGLTRGGSYNEQFFGPGTRLTVL.

This clonotype turned up a few times. The chain employs TRBV7-7 and TRBJ2-3, with a possible D match to TRBD2 (6 bases). The CDR3 is 14 residues long. CDR1 is SSHAT, CDR2 FNYEAQ, per germline (reference sequence). CDR3 amino acids: CASGPEWADDTQYF. The CDR3 coding sequence is TGTGCTAGCGGACCTGAATGGGCCGACGATACGCAGTATTTT.

This clonotype has more than one count but fewer than ten. The CDR3, as DNA: TGTGCCAGCAGTACCGGAGGTGCGGCTAATGAAAAACTGTTTTTT. It translates to CASSTGGAANEKLFF. V usage is TRBV6-2 or TRBV6-3 and J usage is TRBJ1-4; D is ambiguous. The CDR3 loop spans 15 amino acids. Trimming removed 5 bases at V and 3 bases at J, with 13 bases between. CDR1 and CDR2 from the germline V gene are MNHEY and SVGEGT.

This chain links TRBV20-1 with TRBJ2-7; TRBD2 matches at 10 bases. V lost 6 bases and J lost 7; bases outside the gene matches: 15. The CDR3 has 15 amino acids. Germline V CDR1 and CDR2: DFQATT, SNEGSKA (reference sequence). CDR3 sequence reads: CSAGGSGRADGEQYF. In DNA form, the CDR3 reads TGCAGTGCGGGAGGGAGCGGGAGGGCCGACGGTGAGCAGTACTTC.

This sequence joins TRBV9 and TRBJ2-7; TRBD1 or TRBD2 may be the D gene (7 bases each). Trimming left V 3 bases short and J 6 bases short, with 19 bases between. The germline CDR1 and CDR2 sequences are SGDLS and YYNGEE. This CDR3 has 15 amino acids. The CDR3 DNA is TGTGCCAGCAGCGGGGGACAGTTTCTAGCGGTCGAGCAGTACTTC. Encoded protein: CASSGGQFLAVEQYF.

There are a few counts of this clonotype. The chain joins TRBV4-1 to TRBJ2-3, with TRBD2 matching over 7 bases. Germline V CDR1 and CDR2: MGHRA, YSYEKL. CDR3 length equals 14 residues. V was pared by 4 bases and J by 5 bases, with 6 bases of the junction left unmatched. In DNA, the CDR3 is TGCGCCAGCAGCCCAAGCGGGACCGGAGATACGCAGTATTTT. Translating gives CASSPSGTGDTQYF.

The chain joins TRBV7-9 to TRBJ1-5, with D tentatively TRBD1 (6 bases). This CDR3 has 14 amino acids. Germline CDR1 and CDR2: SEHNR and FQNEAQ (reference sequence). Trimming left V 5 bases short and J 3 bases short, with 11 bases between. CDR3 sequence reads: CASSPTGLNQPQHF. CDR3 nucleotide sequence: TGTGCCAGCAGCCCGACAGGACTCAATCAGCCCCAGCATTTT.

Remarks on this clonotype: It may be a read error: a sequence one base away is much more abundant. The conserved closing phenylalanine or tryptophan is absent in this CDR3, likely reflecting a read error. The rearrangement uses TRBV6-1 and TRBJ2-7; 9 bases align to TRBD2. In germline, CDR1 is MNHNS, CDR2 SASEGT. After removal of 1 base from V and 7 bases from J, the junction contained 8 bases not matched to a gene. This CDR3 has 15 residues. CDR3 in DNA: TGTGCCAGCAGTGAAGGTGTAGCGGGAGCGTGGGAGCAGTACTAC. As protein: CASSEGVAGAWEQYY.

The chain couples TRBV7-8 to TRBJ2-7; tentatively, D is TRBD2 (6 bases). The germline V and J ends were trimmed by 8 bases and 7 bases, with 24 bases remaining between them. The CDR3 runs 15 residues. The germline V gene encodes CDR1 SGHVS and CDR2 FQNEAQ. The CDR3 DNA follows: TGTGCCAGCCGCTCCCCGGGGGACTCAAGGGAGGAGCAGTACTTC. Amino acids: CASRSPGDSREEQYF. Full variable domain (outside the CDR3, taken from reference TRBV7-8 and TRBJ2-7): GAGVSQSPRYKVAKRGQDVALRCDPISGHVSLFWYQQALGQGPEFLTYFQNEAQLDKSGLPSDRFFAERPEGSVSTLKIQRTQQEDSAVYLCASRSPGDSREEQYFGPGTRLTVT.